This T cell receptor beta chain was identified during a study of blood T cell repertoires in COVID-19. Across the whole study: From the United States, Italy and Spain came samples of acute and convalescent COVID-19.

The assay was immunoSEQ multiplex PCR, and TCRdb's table has in-frame clones only and misses some. The data contain about 200,000 clones, about 85% of them singletons. Germline V gives CDR1 KGHSH, CDR2 LQKENI. Trimming left V 2 bases short and J 6 bases short, with 13 bases between. CDR3 length: 14 residues. Enrolment of Seattle patients took place during active infection, and they were followed longitudinally. This TCR was recovered from a man aged 55 to 70 with COVID-19, enrolled during active disease. Sequenced input: peripheral blood. The chain carries TRBV18 and TRBJ1-2, with D perhaps matching TRBD1 (5 bases). CDR3 sequence (DNA): TGTGCCAGCTCACCATCCGGGCAGGGAAATGGCTACACCTTC. This gives the protein CASSPSGQGNGYTF.